This passage covers 13 T cell receptor beta chains from one sample sequenced in a study of T cell responses to AZD1222 COVID-19 vaccine. Assay used: immunoSEQ multiplex PCR; TCRdb lists only in-frame clones, some missing. The top ten clones hold 4.4% of a sample with over 150,000 clones, 90% to 95% of them seen once. The source material was peripheral blood, sampled on day 0 of MenACWY control vaccination. These receptors were obtained from an adult in good health.

The V call is TRBV5-1, the J call TRBJ2-1; no clear D gene. Germline CDR1 SGHRS, CDR2 YFSETQ. This CDR3 comprises 15 residues. Trimming stripped 4 bases from V and 8 bases from J, with 19 bases between. CDR3 sequence reads: CASSIARISNDEQFF. In DNA form, the CDR3 reads TGCGCCAGCAGCATCGCTAGAATTTCCAACGATGAGCAGTTCTTC.

V is TRBV6-2 or TRBV6-3 and J is TRBJ1-2; no reliable D call. CDR3 length: 16 residues. Germline CDR1 is MNHEY and CDR2 is SVGEGT. Trimming removed 2 bases at V and 4 bases at J, with 17 bases between. For the CDR3, the DNA is TGTGCCAGCAGTTACCCGACCGAGCTGACCCCCTATGGCTACACCTTC. Protein sequence: CASSYPTELTPYGYTF.

V gene TRBV2 combines with J gene TRBJ2-1; 13 bases line up with TRBD2. The CDR3 length is 15 residues. V shed 7 bases and J 8 bases; nucleotides not matched to a gene: 8. Germline V lookup: CDR1 SNHLY, CDR2 FYNNEI. CDR3 nucleotides: TGTGCCAGCAACGGTGGACTAGCGGGAGCGGATGAGCAGTTCTTC. This sequence encodes CASNGGLAGADEQFF.

V gene TRBV6-5 combines with J gene TRBJ1-1; D might be TRBD1 (6 bases). The germline V gene has CDR1 MNHEY and CDR2 SVGAGI. The V end was cut by 6 bases, the J end by 1 base, with 12 bases between. This CDR3 has 14 residues. CDR3: CASSFDRTNTEAFF. The DNA of the CDR3 is TGTGCCAGCAGCTTCGACAGGACGAACACTGAAGCTTTCTTT.

The chain is built from TRBV6-5 and TRBJ2-1; possible D gene TRBD2, 6 bases. Trimming took 2 bases from V and 5 from J, leaving 7 bases between them. The CDR3 sequence is 13 residues long. Germline CDR1 MNHEY, CDR2 SVGAGI. CDR3 protein: CASSYGGNNEQFF. DNA of the CDR3: TGTGCCAGCAGTTACGGGGGGAACAATGAGCAGTTCTTC.

V gene TRBV6-5 combines with J gene TRBJ1-5; D remains unclear. The CDR3 totals 13 residues. Germline assignment: CDR1 MNHEY and CDR2 SVGAGI. V lost 5 bases and J 5 bases, leaving 10 bases between the germline ends. Written as DNA, the CDR3 is TGTGCCAGCAGTCTGGGAACCCATCAGCCCCAGCATTTT. Its protein is CASSLGTHQPQHF.

In this sample, this clone turned up a few times. The J gene is TRBJ2-1, the V gene TRBV7-2; TRBD2 matches 9 bases. This CDR3 has 16 amino acids. The ends lost 1 base at V and 4 bases at J; junction bases unmatched: 5. Per germline, CDR1 SGHTA and CDR2 FQGNSA. This chain's CDR3 is CASSLVRLAVYNEQFF. The CDR3 DNA follows: TGTGCCAGCAGCTTAGTAAGACTAGCGGTTTACAATGAGCAGTTCTTC.

The chain recombines TRBV24-1 with TRBJ1-2, with D uncertain. The V end was cut by 6 bases, the J end by 4 bases, with 8 bases between. Per germline, CDR1 KGHDR and CDR2 SFDVKD. This CDR3 spans 12 amino acids. The CDR3 reads CATSQTSYGYTF. The CDR3 bases are TGTGCCACCAGTCAAACATCCTATGGCTACACCTTC.

The rearrangement uses TRBV19 and TRBJ2-2, with TRBD1 identical over 8 bases. This CDR3 spans 18 amino acids. Germline V lookup: CDR1 LNHDA, CDR2 SQIVND (reference sequence). The ends lost 6 bases at V and 1 base at J; junction bases unmatched: 13. CDR3 residues: CASRAQDRDKENTGELFF. CDR3 coding DNA: TGTGCCAGTAGGGCCCAGGACAGGGATAAGGAGAACACCGGGGAGCTGTTTTTT.

V is TRBV5-1 and J is TRBJ1-1, with D perhaps matching TRBD1 (6 bases). The V and J ends lost 5 bases and 1 base respectively, with 18 bases between them. The CDR3 consists of 16 residues. Germline-derived CDR1 and CDR2 are SGHRS and YFSETQ. CDR3 sequence: CASSRGPGRGNTEAFF. DNA for the CDR3: TGCGCCAGCAGTCGGGGGCCGGGACGGGGGAACACTGAAGCTTTCTTT.

This chain connects TRBV7-2 to TRBJ2-1; TRBD2 aligns across 12 bases. Germline trimming cut 8 bases from V and 5 bases from J; bases unmatched to any gene: 4. CDR3 length equals 14 residues. In germline, CDR1 is SGHTA, CDR2 FQGNSA. The CDR3 region has the DNA TGTGCCAGCCAGACTAGCGGGAGTAACAATGAGCAGTTCTTC. It encodes CASQTSGSNNEQFF.

The rearrangement joins TRBV7-3 to TRBJ1-1; possibly TRBD1 for D (5 bases). This CDR3 region has 13 residues. CDR1 SGHTA and CDR2 FQGTGA come from the germline V gene. V shed 8 bases and J shed 0 bases, with 10 bases lying between them. CDR3 bases: TGTGCCAGCGCCGGGGGGATGAACACTGAAGCTTTCTTT. Residues: CASAGGMNTEAFF.

This rearrangement joins TRBV18 to TRBJ2-1; D gene unclear. The CDR3 runs to 14 residues. Trimming stripped 0 bases from V and 7 bases from J, with 10 bases between. Germline lookup yields CDR1 KGHSH and CDR2 LQKENI. CDR3 region: CASSPPQSGNEQFF. The CDR3 region has the DNA TGTGCCAGCTCACCACCGCAGTCCGGGAATGAGCAGTTCTTC. Combining the CDR3 with reference TRBV18 and TRBJ2-1 gives the whole variable domain NAGVMQNPRHLVRRRGQEARLRCSPMKGHSHVYWYRQLPEEGLKFMVYLQKENIIDESGMPKERFSAEFPKEGPSILRIQQVVRGDSAAYFCASSPPQSGNEQFFGPGTRLTVL.